A single sample is the source of the 4 T cell receptor beta chains below, sequenced in a study of T-cell reconstitution after alpha-beta-depleted transplantation in children. The study, taken as a whole, reports: Counts and diversity of T cells one year after transplant came mostly from newly produced T cells.

These receptors have no known antigen. A TCRbeta library incorporating unique molecular identifiers was prepared. TCRdb reprocessed the PCR reads with MiXCR, giving one entry per CDR3 protein. This table holds fewer than 350,000 distinct CDR3 sequences, roughly 8.2% found once. The specimen was peripheral blood, collected 360 days after TCRalphabeta/CD19-depleted stem cell transplant. The receptors shown here come from a female patient under 10 years old who had a stem cell transplant for Fanconi anemia, so the T cells may come from the graft donor.

Ten or more counts support this clonotype. The rearrangement joins TRBV25-1 to TRBJ2-1; 8 nucleotides line up with TRBD1. V was clipped by 1 base and J by 8 bases; unmatched bases: 7. The CDR3 contains 15 residues. CDR1 is MGHDK and CDR2 is SYGVNS in the germline V gene. The CDR3 spells CASSELGTGKDEQFF. The DNA of the CDR3 is TGTGCCAGCAGTGAATTGGGGACAGGAAAGGATGAGCAGTTCTTC. Drawing the rest from reference TRBV25-1 and TRBJ2-1, the complete variable domain is EADIYQTPRYLVIGTGKKITLECSQTMGHDKMYWYQQDPGMELHLIHYSYGVNSTEKGDLSSESTVSRIRTEHFPLTLESARPSHTSQYLCASSELGTGKDEQFFGPGTRLTVL.

This clonotype came up many times. The CDR3 loop reads CASSSPSLANYEQYF. The CDR3 nucleotides read TGTGCCAGCAGTTCACCGTCACTAGCGAACTACGAGCAGTACTTC. The V gene is TRBV6-5, the J gene TRBJ2-7; 7 bases align to TRBD2. Trimming took 4 bases from V and 3 from J; bases not matched to a gene: 9. The CDR3 is 15 residues long. In germline, CDR1 is MNHEY, CDR2 SVGAGI.

This clonotype was found many times. V usage is TRBV20-1 and J usage is TRBJ2-1; TRBD2 matches 7 bases. The CDR3 is made up of 14 amino acids. V was pared by 3 bases and J by 9 bases, with 11 bases of the junction left unmatched. The germline gives CDR1 DFQATT, CDR2 SNEGSKA (reference sequence). CDR3 sequence: CSASGGRIFAEQFF. The CDR3 DNA follows: TGCAGTGCTAGCGGGGGGAGAATATTCGCTGAGCAGTTCTTC.

This clonotype appeared many times. The V and J genes are TRBV12-3 or TRBV12-4 and TRBJ2-5; no reliable D call. Trimming shortened V by 5 bases and J by 1 base, and 8 bases separated the two germline ends. The CDR3 is 13 amino acids. CDR3 bases: TGTGCCAGCAGTCCACTACCCCAAGAGACCCAGTACTTC. Translated, it gives CASSPLPQETQYF.